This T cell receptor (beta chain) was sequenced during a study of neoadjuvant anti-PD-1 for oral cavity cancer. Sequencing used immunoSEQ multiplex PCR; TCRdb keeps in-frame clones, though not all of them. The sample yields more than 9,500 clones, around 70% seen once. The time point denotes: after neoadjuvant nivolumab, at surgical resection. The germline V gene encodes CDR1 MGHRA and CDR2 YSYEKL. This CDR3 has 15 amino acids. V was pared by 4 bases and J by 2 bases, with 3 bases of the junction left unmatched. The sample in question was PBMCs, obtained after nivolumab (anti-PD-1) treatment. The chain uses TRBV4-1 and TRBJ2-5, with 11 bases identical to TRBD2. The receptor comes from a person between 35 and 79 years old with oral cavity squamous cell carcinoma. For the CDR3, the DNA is TGCGCCAGCAGCCGACTAGCGGGGACTCAAGAGACCCAGTACTTC. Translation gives CASSRLAGTQETQYF.